What follows are 30 T cell receptor beta chains derived from one specimen sequenced in a study of T cell repertoires in cytomegalovirus infection. TCRdb reanalysed the reads using MiXCR and keeps one entry per CDR3 protein. The table has fewer than 700,000 distinct CDR3 sequences, less than 25% seen once; the top ten hold around 8%. The specimen sequenced was CD8+ T cells from PBMCs. These receptors were obtained from a human donor in good health (CMV status not recorded). Some clones in this sample may be carry-over from other donors' samples.

This clonotype was found a few times. CDR3 bases: TGTGCCAGCAGCCCAGGGGGACAGCTGAGCTCCTACGAGCAGTACGTC. Translated: CASSPGGQLSSYEQYV. The V gene is TRBV11-1, the J gene TRBJ2-7; 7 positions agree with TRBD1. Germline V gene sequence: CDR1 SGHAT, CDR2 FQDESV (reference sequence). This CDR3 contains 16 residues. V lost 5 bases to trimming and J lost 0 bases; unmatched junction nucleotides: 10.

The table lists this clonotype with many counts. The chain couples TRBV7-6 to TRBJ2-2, with no clear D. Germline V gene sequence: CDR1 SGHVS, CDR2 FNYEAQ. With 5 bases removed from V and 6 bases from J, the gap between germline ends came to 13 bases. This CDR3 spans 14 amino acids. In nucleotides, the CDR3 is TGTGCCAGCAGCCTCCCTCGGGCGGCCGGGGAGCTGTTTTTT. It is translated as CASSLPRAAGELFF.

The genes are TRBV12-5 and TRBJ1-1, with 10 positions matching TRBD1. Trimming cost V 3 bases and J 1 base; bases outside gene matches: 8. Germline V gene lookup returns CDR1 LGHNT and CDR2 FRNRAP. The CDR3 runs 17 residues. Here the CDR3 reads CASGFLGQGLRNTEAFF. CDR3 DNA sequence: TGTGCTAGTGGTTTCCTGGGACAGGGGTTGAGGAACACTGAAGCTTTCTTT.

In this sample, this clonotype turned up many times. The chain couples TRBV7-6 to TRBJ2-1; 10 bases line up with TRBD2. This CDR3 comprises 19 residues. V trimming: 1 base; J trimming: 4 bases; junction bases outside the gene matches: 13. Germline CDR1 is SGHVS and CDR2 is FNYEAQ. CDR3 region: CASSLVDSGGLYLYNEQFF. Written as DNA, the CDR3 is TGTGCCAGCAGCTTAGTTGATAGCGGGGGGCTCTACCTATACAATGAGCAGTTCTTC.

This clonotype was seen just once. The chain is built from TRBV27 and TRBJ2-3; D is perhaps TRBD1 or TRBD2 (7 bases each). CDR1 and CDR2 from the germline V gene are MNHEY and SMNVEV (reference sequence). Trimming took 6 bases from V and 7 from J, leaving 17 bases between them. The CDR3 has 14 residues. The CDR3 DNA is TGTGCCAGCAGCCTCAGGGGGGGCGTAAATACGCAGTATTTT. Amino acids: CASSLRGGVNTQYF.

This clonotype was observed a handful of times. This chain joins TRBV20-1 and TRBJ1-2, with D unresolved. The length of the CDR3 is 9 residues. Trimming pared 5 bases from V and 7 bases from J, leaving 5 bases between. In germline, CDR1 is DFQATT, CDR2 SNEGSKA (reference sequence). CDR3: CSAPTGYTF. The CDR3 DNA reads TGCAGTGCTCCAACTGGCTACACCTTC.

The chain couples TRBV4-1 to TRBJ2-1, with 7 bases matching TRBD1. Germline V lookup: CDR1 MGHRA, CDR2 YSYEKL. CDR3 length equals 14 residues. Trimming cost V 6 bases and J 8 bases; bases outside gene matches: 10. CDR3 sequence reads: CASSRREGAYEQFF. As DNA, the CDR3 is TGCGCCAGCAGTCGGCGCGAGGGGGCCTATGAGCAGTTCTTC.

This clonotype came up many times. The V call is TRBV14, the J call TRBJ2-3; D possibly corresponds to TRBD2 (6 bases). This CDR3 is built from 18 residues. V was trimmed by 0 bases and J by 1 base, leaving 17 bases between them. Per germline, CDR1 SGHDN and CDR2 FVKESK. In DNA form, the CDR3 reads TGTGCCAGCAGCCAAGATCCAACTCATAGCGGTGGCACAGATACGCAGTATTTT. Protein sequence: CASSQDPTHSGGTDTQYF.

This clonotype was seen a handful of times. In DNA, the CDR3 is TGTGCCAGCAGTTACTCGAATTTACCCTATCAGAGCACAGATACGCAGTATTTT. Translation gives CASSYSNLPYQSTDTQYF. The V gene is TRBV6-2 or TRBV6-3, the J gene TRBJ2-3; D gene unclear. V gave up 0 bases and J gave up 0 bases, with 16 bases separating them. Germline V CDR1 and CDR2: MNHEY, SVGEGT. This CDR3 region has 18 residues.

This clonotype was seen repeatedly, ten times or more. The V call is TRBV6-6, the J call TRBJ2-1; 14 bases match TRBD2. The CDR3 is 16 amino acids. Germline CDR1 reads MNHNY; CDR2 reads SVGAGI (reference sequence). Trimming removed 9 bases from V and 5 bases from J; junction bases left unmatched: 9. The CDR3 DNA follows: TGTGCCAGTGGGAGACTAGCGGGGGGGCCTCACAATGAGCAGTTCTTC. Translation gives CASGRLAGGPHNEQFF.

This clonotype was counted many times. V is TRBV7-6 and J is TRBJ1-6; tentatively, D is TRBD1 (5 bases). The CDR3 extends over 16 amino acids. V was cut by 6 bases and J by 2 bases, with 14 bases left in between. Germline CDR1 and CDR2: SGHVS and FNYEAQ. CDR3 sequence (DNA): TGTGCCAGCAGTTACGACAGCCCCGCCTATAATTCACCCCTCCACTTT. It translates to CASSYDSPAYNSPLHF.

This clonotype was detected many times. The rearrangement links TRBV6-2 or TRBV6-3 to TRBJ2-1; possibly TRBD2 for D (6 bases). The CDR3 has 16 amino acids. The germline V gene encodes CDR1 MNHEY and CDR2 SVGEGT. The V and J ends lost 5 bases and 8 bases respectively, with 22 bases between them. CDR3 bases: TGTGCCAGCAGTCTATTTAGCGGTGACTCCCTTCATGAGCAGTTCTTC. Its translation is CASSLFSGDSLHEQFF.

The rearrangement joins TRBV4-1 to TRBJ2-1; 8 bases map to TRBD2. Germline lookup yields CDR1 MGHRA and CDR2 YSYEKL. Unmatched junction bases numbered 16, after V lost 4 bases and J lost 8 bases. The CDR3 is made up of 17 amino acids. CDR3 amino acids: CASSPEIISRGDDEQFF. The CDR3 DNA reads TGCGCCAGCAGCCCGGAGATAATATCGCGGGGGGACGATGAGCAGTTCTTC.

This clonotype came up many times. The V gene is TRBV28, the J gene TRBJ2-3, with TRBD1 identical over 9 bases. The length of the CDR3 is 16 residues. Germline lookup yields CDR1 MDHEN and CDR2 SYDVKM. The J segment lost 1 base and the V segment lost 4 bases, leaving 6 bases of the junction unmatched. Here the CDR3 DNA reads TGTGCCAGCAGTTCCTTACAGGGGGCGGGCACAGATACGCAGTATTTT. Protein: CASSSLQGAGTDTQYF.

Ten or more counts support this clonotype. The chain recombines TRBV11-2 with TRBJ2-5; perhaps D is TRBD1 or TRBD2 (5 bases each). CDR1 and CDR2 from the germline V gene are SGHAT and FQNNGV. There are 15 residues in the CDR3. V was cut by 5 bases and J by 5 bases, with 18 bases left in between. Here the CDR3 reads CASSLGAHSRETQYF. In DNA, the CDR3 is TGTGCCAGCAGCCTCGGGGCCCACTCGCGGGAGACCCAGTACTTC.

V gene TRBV7-6 combines with J gene TRBJ1-5; D might be TRBD1 (6 bases). CDR1 SGHVS and CDR2 FNYEAQ come from the germline V gene. The CDR3 loop spans 15 amino acids. V shed 3 bases and J shed 9 bases, with 18 bases lying between them. CDR3: CASSFLPGASRPQHF. The CDR3 DNA follows: TGTGCCAGCAGCTTTCTCCCAGGGGCAAGCCGGCCCCAGCATTTT.

The chain links TRBV2 to TRBJ1-5; no clear D. The germline V gene encodes CDR1 SNHLY and CDR2 FYNNEI. This CDR3 comprises 13 residues. V was pared by 3 bases and J by 4 bases, with 7 bases between. In DNA form, the CDR3 reads TGTGCCAGCAGTGACAGCTTAAATCAGCCCCAGCATTTT. It translates to CASSDSLNQPQHF. Full variable domain (remainder filled in from reference TRBV2 and TRBJ1-5): EPEVTQTPSHQVTQMGQEVILRCVPISNHLYFYWYRQILGQKVEFLVSFYNNEISEKSEIFDDQFSVERPDGSNFTLKIRSTKLEDSAMYFCASSDSLNQPQHFGDGTRLSIL.

This clonotype was counted a few times. J is TRBJ1-1 and V is TRBV7-9, with D possibly TRBD1 on 5 matching bases. From germline, CDR1 is SEHNR and CDR2 FQNEAQ (reference sequence). The germline V and J ends were trimmed by 5 bases and 7 bases, with 11 bases remaining between them. The CDR3 is 12 residues long. CDR3 bases: TGTGCCAGCAGCCCGACAGCCTATGAAGCTTTCTTT. Translated: CASSPTAYEAFF. The whole variable domain, filled in from reference TRBV7-9 and TRBJ1-1, reads DTGVSQNPRHKITKRGQNVTFRCDPISEHNRLYWYRQTLGQGPEFLTYFQNEAQLEKSRLLSDRFSAERPKGSFSTLEIQRTEQGDSAMYLCASSPTAYEAFFGQGTRLTVV.

This clonotype showed up just a few times. The V gene is TRBV3-1, the J gene TRBJ2-1; 11 nucleotides match TRBD2. The V gene end was trimmed by 0 bases and the J gene end by 9 bases; junction bases not matched to a gene: 10. Germline loops: CDR1 LGHDT, CDR2 YNNKEL (reference sequence). The CDR3 consists of 17 residues. The CDR3 here is CASSQEFSGGASGEQFF. CDR3 bases: TGTGCCAGCAGCCAAGAGTTTAGCGGGGGGGCCTCCGGTGAGCAGTTCTTC.

This clonotype came up a few times. This chain's CDR3 is CASMGTESNQPQHF. CDR3 nucleotides: TGTGCCAGTATGGGGACAGAAAGCAATCAGCCCCAGCATTTT. This chain links TRBV19 with TRBJ1-5, with 7 nucleotides matching TRBD1. Germline V gene lookup returns CDR1 LNHDA and CDR2 SQIVND (reference sequence). J lost 1 base, V lost 7 bases, and 4 bases had no gene match. The CDR3 is made up of 14 amino acids.

On this clonotype itself: One junction end does not reproduce the germline sequence, and a read error may be involved. V gene TRBV7-9 combines with J gene TRBJ1-3; D gene unclear. Germline CDR1 reads SEHNR; CDR2 reads FQNEAQ (reference sequence). The CDR3 totals 12 residues. CDR3 region: CASATEGKTIYF. Here the CDR3 DNA reads TGTGCCAGCGCGACGGAAGGAAAGACCATATATTTT.

The rearrangement joins TRBV28 to TRBJ1-1; possible D gene TRBD1, 6 bases. CDR3 length: 15 residues. Trimming took off 3 bases at V and 5 bases at J, with 16 bases between the two ends. In germline, CDR1 is MDHEN, CDR2 SYDVKM. The CDR3 region is CASSLFSTGITEAFF. The CDR3 coding sequence is TGTGCCAGCAGTTTGTTCTCTACAGGGATTACTGAAGCTTTCTTT.

The chain uses TRBV20-1 and TRBJ1-1; D not certain. The CDR3 has 14 amino acids. Germline V gives CDR1 DFQATT, CDR2 SNEGSKA (reference sequence). Trimming took 0 bases from V and 1 from J, leaving 9 bases between them. The CDR3 region is CSARDEGENTEAFF. The CDR3 DNA is TGCAGTGCTAGAGATGAAGGCGAGAACACTGAAGCTTTCTTT.

The V gene is TRBV7-2, the J gene TRBJ2-5; 9 bases are a match to TRBD1. CDR1 SGHTA and CDR2 FQGNSA come from the germline V gene. The ends lost 3 bases at V and 5 bases at J; junction bases unmatched: 7. This CDR3 spans 15 amino acids. DNA of the CDR3: TGTGCCAGCAGCTTTGGACAGGGGAGGATTGAGACCCAGTACTTC. Its protein product is CASSFGQGRIETQYF.

Note on this clonotype: The junction does not match germline at one end; this may be a read error. The gene calls are TRBV7-4 and TRBJ2-1; 8 nucleotides align to TRBD1. Germline V gene data show CDR1 as SGHVT and CDR2 as SQSDAQ. There are 13 residues in the CDR3. The CDR3 loop is CVSRRQGSHEQFF. CDR3 nucleotides: TGTGTCAGCAGACGACAGGGGTCCCATGAGCAGTTCTTC.

This clonotype was recorded many times. Here the CDR3 reads CASSQGAQGTGELFF. CDR3 in DNA: TGTGCCAGCAGCCAAGGCGCGCAGGGCACCGGGGAGCTGTTTTTT. The chain joins TRBV4-2 to TRBJ2-2, with D possibly matching TRBD1 (5 bases). CDR3 length equals 15 residues. CDR1 and CDR2 (germline): LGHNA, YNFKEQ. Trimming took 1 base from V and 4 from J, leaving 10 bases between them.

This clonotype was counted between two and nine times. The V call is TRBV29-1, the J call TRBJ1-2; TRBD1 matches 8 bases. The CDR3 extends over 13 amino acids. Looked up from germline, CDR1 is SQVTM and CDR2 is ANQGSEA. The V segment lost 7 bases and the J segment 8 bases; nucleotides outside the gene matches: 12. The DNA of the CDR3 is TGCAGCGCCGGGGCAGGGGGCCTACTGGGCTACACCTTC. Amino acid sequence: CSAGAGGLLGYTF.

This clonotype was detected only a few times. The chain uses TRBV4-3 and TRBJ2-3; weak D call: TRBD1 (5 bases). Germline V lookup: CDR1 LGHNA, CDR2 YSLEER. The length of the CDR3 is 15 residues. V lost 0 bases, J lost 2 bases, and 9 bases lay in between. The CDR3 DNA is TGCGCCAGCAGCCAAGATCAGGGCCACACAGATACGCAGTATTTT. Translated, it gives CASSQDQGHTDTQYF.

The chain is built from TRBV5-1 and TRBJ2-1; 9 bases fit TRBD1. Germline V gene sequence: CDR1 SGHRS, CDR2 YFSETQ. This CDR3 spans 15 amino acids. The V segment lost 4 bases and the J segment 7 bases; nucleotides outside the gene matches: 9. CDR3 nucleotide sequence: TGCGCCAGCAGCCCGCCGGGACAGGGTTCGAATGAGCAGTTCTTC. Translation: CASSPPGQGSNEQFF.

This clonotype was found many times. V gene TRBV7-6 combines with J gene TRBJ2-7; no reliable D call. V lost 4 bases, J lost 3 bases, and 7 bases lay in between. CDR1 and CDR2 from the germline V gene are SGHVS and FNYEAQ. The CDR3 contains 12 residues. This chain's CDR3 is CASSSNVYEQYF. The CDR3 coding sequence is TGTGCCAGCAGCTCAAATGTCTACGAGCAGTACTTC.